These 21 T cell receptor beta chains share one sample of origin, sequenced in a study of blood T cell repertoires in COVID-19 (dated by TCRdb to between 2020 and 2021). The library was generated by the immunoSEQ multiplex PCR assay. In TCRdb, the immuneACCESS table is reduced to in-frame sequences with V and J assigned. These tables do not hold every clone; where another copy was compared, an unresolved V gene accounts for under half, and the others remain unexplained. In this sample the table shows approximately 190,000 clones, roughly 84% of which occur a single time. About 3.3% of the sample lies in the top ten. Sequencing used PBMCs or T cells enriched from blood (not recorded which). These receptors all come from a woman aged 25 to 39 who had been exposed to COVID-19.

This clone was counted a few times. The chain has TRBV19 and TRBJ2-5; D remains ambiguous. Trimming shortened V by 6 bases and J by 7 bases, and 15 bases separated the two germline ends. This CDR3 has 13 residues. Germline CDR1 and CDR2: LNHDA and SQIVND (reference sequence). The CDR3 loop is CASSPDFHGTQYF. CDR3 in DNA: TGTGCCAGTAGCCCTGACTTCCACGGGACCCAGTACTTC.

The genes are TRBV19 and TRBJ1-2, with a tentative D call TRBD1 (5 bases). V lost 9 bases and J 4 bases, leaving 15 bases between the germline ends. This CDR3 has 13 amino acids. Looked up from germline, CDR1 is LNHDA and CDR2 is SQIVND (reference sequence). Written as DNA, the CDR3 is TGTGCCAGGAGCGTAAACAGGATCTATGGCTACACCTTC. Translated, it gives CARSVNRIYGYTF.

V and J are TRBV18 and TRBJ1-6; D perhaps matches TRBD1 (5 bases). With 2 bases removed from V and 9 bases from J, the gap between germline ends came to 11 bases. The germline V gene encodes CDR1 KGHSH and CDR2 LQKENI. The CDR3 length is 14 residues. The CDR3 sequence: CASSPGGVSSPLHF. CDR3 coding DNA: TGTGCCAGCTCACCAGGAGGGGTTAGTTCACCCCTCCACTTT.

The CDR3 DNA reads as TGTGCCAGCAGCTCGGGGACAGCTCGAGAGCAGTACTTC. This gives the protein CASSSGTAREQYF. The chain combines TRBV11-2 with TRBJ2-7; 7 nucleotides agree with TRBD1. In germline, CDR1 is SGHAT, CDR2 FQNNGV. The CDR3 length is 13 residues. Unmatched junction bases numbered 7, after V lost 4 bases and J lost 7 bases.

This chain links TRBV2 with TRBJ1-5; TRBD1 is a possible D gene (6 bases). With 6 bases removed from V and 1 base from J, the gap between germline ends came to 10 bases. The CDR3 runs 14 residues. Germline values: CDR1 SNHLY, CDR2 FYNNEI. The CDR3 reads CASRRGGSNQPQHF. CDR3 in DNA: TGTGCCAGCAGGAGAGGGGGAAGCAATCAGCCCCAGCATTTT.

The genes are TRBV13 and TRBJ1-1; 7 nucleotides line up with TRBD1. CDR1 PRHDT and CDR2 FYEKMQ come from the germline V gene (reference sequence). This CDR3 is built from 13 residues. J lost 12 bases, V lost 1 base, and 8 bases had no gene match. The CDR3 spells CASSLEGQRNSFF. Written as DNA, the CDR3 is TGTGCCAGCAGCTTAGAGGGACAGAGAAATTCTTTCTTT.

V gene TRBV29-1 combines with J gene TRBJ1-2, with D hard to call. The CDR3 is 11 amino acids. Trimming cost V 5 bases and J 4 bases, with 8 bases left between them. Germline assignment: CDR1 SQVTM and CDR2 ANQGSEA. The CDR3 region is CSVRDPYGYTF. DNA of the CDR3: TGCAGCGTTCGCGATCCCTATGGCTACACCTTC.

The V gene is TRBV29-1, the J gene TRBJ1-1, with 10 nucleotides matching TRBD1. Germline values: CDR1 SQVTM, CDR2 ANQGSEA. The V gene end was trimmed by 3 bases and the J gene end by 11 bases; junction bases not matched to a gene: 12. CDR3 length: 14 amino acids. Here the CDR3 reads CSVEAGTGVVWAFF. The CDR3 region has the DNA TGCAGCGTTGAGGCGGGGACAGGGGTAGTTTGGGCTTTCTTT.

CDR3 DNA sequence: TGTGCCAGCTCGATACAGATGCAAGAGACCCAGTACTTC. It specifies CASSIQMQETQYF. The V call is TRBV18, the J call TRBJ2-5; D is undetermined. CDR1 and CDR2 (germline): KGHSH, LQKENI. The V and J ends lost 6 bases and 2 bases respectively, with 10 bases between them. The CDR3 runs to 13 residues.

This clone was detected only once. The chain joins TRBV6-2 or TRBV6-3 to TRBJ1-2; tentative D call: TRBD1 (6 bases). Germline V gives CDR1 MNHEY, CDR2 SVGEGT. The CDR3 covers 14 residues. V was trimmed by 5 bases and J by 8 bases, leaving 18 bases between them. CDR3 sequence: CASSINQGPPGYTF. In nucleotides, the CDR3 is TGTGCCAGCAGTATAAACCAGGGGCCTCCGGGCTACACCTTC.

This chain uses TRBV25-1 with TRBJ1-2, with a possible D match to TRBD1 (5 bases). Germline CDR1 reads MGHDK; CDR2 reads SYGVNS. The CDR3 covers 14 residues. V gave up 2 bases and J gave up 8 bases, with 15 bases separating them. This CDR3 reads CASSERQARGGYTF. DNA of the CDR3: TGTGCCAGCAGTGAACGGCAGGCCCGGGGGGGCTACACCTTC.

This clone was detected only a few times. This chain uses TRBV7-9 with TRBJ1-1; TRBD1 matches 7 bases. The CDR3 has 12 residues. Germline CDR1 is SEHNR and CDR2 is FQNEAQ (reference sequence). Trimming took 5 bases from V and 6 from J; bases not matched to a gene: 3. CDR3 nucleotides: TGTGCCAGCAGCGTCGACAGGGCTGAAGCTTTCTTT. Translating it yields CASSVDRAEAFF.

This clone showed up just a few times. The V and J genes are TRBV2 and TRBJ1-5; D call uncertain. The CDR3 has 14 amino acids. Per the germline V gene, CDR1 is SNHLY and CDR2 is FYNNEI. The V end was cut by 6 bases, the J end by 0 bases, with 9 bases between. In nucleotides, the CDR3 is TGTGCCAGCAGACGGTCTAATAGCAATCAGCCCCAGCATTTT. It specifies CASRRSNSNQPQHF. The full variable domain, its missing parts supplied by reference TRBV2 and TRBJ1-5, is EPEVTQTPSHQVTQMGQEVILRCVPISNHLYFYWYRQILGQKVEFLVSFYNNEISEKSEIFDDQFSVERPDGSNFTLKIRSTKLEDSAMYFCASRRSNSNQPQHFGDGTRLSIL.

V usage is TRBV7-3 and J usage is TRBJ2-1; 8 nucleotides match TRBD2. The CDR3 runs to 16 residues. The J segment lost 8 bases and the V segment lost 5 bases, leaving 14 bases of the junction unmatched. Germline values: CDR1 SGHTA, CDR2 FQGTGA. CDR3 in DNA: TGTGCCAGCAGCCCCCTCGGAGCGGGGGCCGAGGATGAGCAGTTCTTC. Translated: CASSPLGAGAEDEQFF.

This chain links TRBV6-5 with TRBJ1-4, with D tentatively TRBD1 (6 bases). Germline-derived CDR1 and CDR2 are MNHEY and SVGAGI. V lost 6 bases and J 0 bases, leaving 11 bases between the germline ends. The length of the CDR3 is 15 residues. The CDR3, as DNA: TGTGCCAGCAGACGCTCAGGGGCAACTAATGAAAAACTGTTTTTT. As protein: CASRRSGATNEKLFF.

The rearrangement links TRBV27 to TRBJ2-7; 7 bases align to TRBD2. Germline trimming cut 3 bases from V and 3 bases from J; bases unmatched to any gene: 8. In germline, CDR1 is MNHEY, CDR2 SMNVEV (reference sequence). The CDR3 runs 15 residues. CDR3 nucleotide sequence: TGTGCCAGCAGTTTCACCGGGGGGAACGTCTACGAGCAGTACTTC. Residues: CASSFTGGNVYEQYF.

The chain is built from TRBV5-1 and TRBJ2-5, with 7 bases identical to TRBD1. The V and J ends lost 4 bases and 6 bases, in that order; junction bases with no gene match: 9. Looked up from germline, CDR1 is SGHRS and CDR2 is YFSETQ. The CDR3 has 14 residues. CDR3 sequence reads: CASSETGRAKTQYF. CDR3 in DNA: TGCGCCAGCAGCGAGACAGGGCGTGCGAAGACCCAGTACTTC. The full variable domain, with the rest looked up from reference TRBV5-1 and TRBJ2-5, is KAGVTQTPRYLIKTRGQQVTLSCSPISGHRSVSWYQQTPGQGLQFLFEYFSETQRNKGNFPGRFSGRQFSNSRSEMNVSTLELGDSALYLCASSETGRAKTQYFGPGTRLLVL.

The CDR3 sequence is CASMADRVLYEQYF. The DNA for the CDR3 is TGTGCCAGCATGGCCGACAGGGTCCTATACGAGCAGTACTTC. This chain links TRBV6-5 with TRBJ2-7; 7 bases agree with TRBD1. After removal of 7 bases from V and 4 bases from J, the junction contained 10 bases not matched to a gene. The germline CDR1 and CDR2 sequences are MNHEY and SVGAGI. The CDR3 consists of 14 residues.

This clone was picked up one time. The chain is built from TRBV3-1 (or the pseudogene TRBV3-2) and TRBJ2-5, with 12 bases identical to TRBD2. Germline V lookup: CDR1 LGHDT, CDR2 YNNKEL (reference sequence). The ends lost 3 bases at V and 2 bases at J; junction bases unmatched: 4. The CDR3 length is 16 residues. The CDR3 loop reads CASSHWTSGEQETQYF. The DNA for the CDR3 is TGTGCCAGCAGCCATTGGACTAGCGGGGAACAAGAGACCCAGTACTTC.

The CDR3 sequence: CASSMVQGAKNIQYF. The CDR3 coding sequence is TGTGCCAGTAGTATGGTACAGGGGGCCAAAAACATTCAGTACTTC. The chain combines TRBV19 with TRBJ2-4, with TRBD1 matching over 7 bases. The junction had 3 bases not matched to a gene; V was cut back by 3 bases and J by 1 base. The germline gives CDR1 LNHDA, CDR2 SQIVND (reference sequence). This CDR3 has 15 amino acids.

The chain links TRBV3-1 (or the pseudogene TRBV3-2) to TRBJ2-3; 7 nucleotides match TRBD2. J gave up 2 bases and V 0 bases, and 5 bases lay outside the gene matches. Germline V gene data show CDR1 as LGHDT and CDR2 as YNNKEL (reference sequence). This CDR3 has 16 amino acids. The chain's CDR3 is CASSQDQAGVTDTQYF. DNA of the CDR3: TGTGCCAGCAGCCAAGATCAGGCGGGGGTCACAGATACGCAGTATTTT.